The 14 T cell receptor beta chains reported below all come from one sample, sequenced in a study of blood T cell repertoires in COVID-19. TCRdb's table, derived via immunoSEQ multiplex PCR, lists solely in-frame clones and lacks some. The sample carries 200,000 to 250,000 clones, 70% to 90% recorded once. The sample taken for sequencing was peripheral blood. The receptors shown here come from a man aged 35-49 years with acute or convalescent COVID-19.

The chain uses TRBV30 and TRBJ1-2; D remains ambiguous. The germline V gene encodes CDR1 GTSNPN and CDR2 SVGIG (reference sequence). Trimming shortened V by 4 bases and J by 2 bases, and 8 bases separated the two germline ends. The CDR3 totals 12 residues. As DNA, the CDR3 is TGTGCCTGGAAGGAGGGAAACTATGGCTACACCTTC. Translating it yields CAWKEGNYGYTF.

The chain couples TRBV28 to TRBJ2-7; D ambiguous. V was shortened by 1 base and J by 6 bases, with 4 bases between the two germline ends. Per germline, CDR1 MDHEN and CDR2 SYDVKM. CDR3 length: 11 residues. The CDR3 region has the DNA TGTGCCAGCAGTTTATACAGCGAGCAGTACTTC. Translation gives CASSLYSEQYF.

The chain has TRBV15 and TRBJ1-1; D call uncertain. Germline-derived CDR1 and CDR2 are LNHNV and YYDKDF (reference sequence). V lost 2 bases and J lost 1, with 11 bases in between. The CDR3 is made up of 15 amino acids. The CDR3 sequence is CATSRRTPGNTEAFF. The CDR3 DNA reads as TGTGCCACCAGCAGAAGGACTCCTGGGAACACTGAAGCTTTCTTT.

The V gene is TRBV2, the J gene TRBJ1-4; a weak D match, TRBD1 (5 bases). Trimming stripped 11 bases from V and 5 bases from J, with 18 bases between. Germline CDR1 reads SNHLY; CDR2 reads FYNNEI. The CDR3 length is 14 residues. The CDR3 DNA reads TGTGCCGGACAACCGACAGCGTCAAATGAAAAACTGTTTTTT. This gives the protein CAGQPTASNEKLFF.

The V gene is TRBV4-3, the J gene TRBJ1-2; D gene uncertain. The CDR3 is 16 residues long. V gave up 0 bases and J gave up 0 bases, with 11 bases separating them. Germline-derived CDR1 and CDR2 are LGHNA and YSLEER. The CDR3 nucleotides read TGCGCCAGCAGCCAAGATCGTCCGGCGGCTAACTATGGCTACACCTTC. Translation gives CASSQDRPAANYGYTF.

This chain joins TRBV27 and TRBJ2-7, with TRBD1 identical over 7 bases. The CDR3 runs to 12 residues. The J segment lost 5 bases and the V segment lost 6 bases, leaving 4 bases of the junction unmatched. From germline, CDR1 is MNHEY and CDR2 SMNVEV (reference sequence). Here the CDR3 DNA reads TGTGCCAGCAGACAGGGGCCCCACGAGCAGTACTTC. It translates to CASRQGPHEQYF.

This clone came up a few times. CDR3 nucleotide sequence: TGTGCCAGCAGCTTAGGTACTAGCGGTTACAATGAGCAGTTCTTC. Protein product: CASSLGTSGYNEQFF. This chain connects TRBV7-8 to TRBJ2-1; 8 bases agree with TRBD2. Unmatched junction bases numbered 3, after V lost 1 base and J lost 4 bases. This CDR3 contains 15 residues. The germline V gene encodes CDR1 SGHVS and CDR2 FQNEAQ.

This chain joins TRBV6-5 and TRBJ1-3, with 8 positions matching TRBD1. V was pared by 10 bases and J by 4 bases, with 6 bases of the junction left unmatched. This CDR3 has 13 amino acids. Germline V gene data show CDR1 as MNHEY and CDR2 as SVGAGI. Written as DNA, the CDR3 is TGTGCCACACAGGGGGTGAGAGGAAACACCATATATTTT. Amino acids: CATQGVRGNTIYF.

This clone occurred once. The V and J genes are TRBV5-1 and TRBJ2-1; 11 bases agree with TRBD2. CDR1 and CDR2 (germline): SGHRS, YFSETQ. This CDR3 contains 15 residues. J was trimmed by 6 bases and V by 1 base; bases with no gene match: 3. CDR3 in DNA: TGCGCCAGCAGCTTGACTAGCGGGGGTTTCAATGAGCAGTTCTTC. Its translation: CASSLTSGGFNEQFF.

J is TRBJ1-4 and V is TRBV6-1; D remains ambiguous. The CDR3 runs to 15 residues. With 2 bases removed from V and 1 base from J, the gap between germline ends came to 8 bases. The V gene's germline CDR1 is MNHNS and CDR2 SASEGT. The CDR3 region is CASSEQPGTNEKLFF. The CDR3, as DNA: TGTGCCAGCAGTGAACAGCCGGGAACTAATGAAAAACTGTTTTTT.

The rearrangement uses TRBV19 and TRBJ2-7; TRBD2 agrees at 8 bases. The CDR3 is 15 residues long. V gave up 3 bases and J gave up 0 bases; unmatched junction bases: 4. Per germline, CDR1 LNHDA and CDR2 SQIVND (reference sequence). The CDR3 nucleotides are TGTGCCAGTAGTATGACGGGGGGGACCTCCTACGAGCAGTACTTC. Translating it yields CASSMTGGTSYEQYF.

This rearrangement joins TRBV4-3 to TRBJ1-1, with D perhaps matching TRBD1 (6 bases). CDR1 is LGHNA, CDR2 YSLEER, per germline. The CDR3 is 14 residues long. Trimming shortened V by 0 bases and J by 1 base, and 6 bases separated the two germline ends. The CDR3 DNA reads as TGCGCCAGCAGCCAAGAGGGACAGAACACTGAAGCTTTCTTT. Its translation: CASSQEGQNTEAFF.

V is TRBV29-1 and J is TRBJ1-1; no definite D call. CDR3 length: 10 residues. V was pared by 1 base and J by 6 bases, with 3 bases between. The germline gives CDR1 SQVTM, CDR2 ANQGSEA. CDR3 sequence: CSVEGAEAFF. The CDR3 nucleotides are TGCAGCGTTGAAGGCGCTGAAGCTTTCTTT.

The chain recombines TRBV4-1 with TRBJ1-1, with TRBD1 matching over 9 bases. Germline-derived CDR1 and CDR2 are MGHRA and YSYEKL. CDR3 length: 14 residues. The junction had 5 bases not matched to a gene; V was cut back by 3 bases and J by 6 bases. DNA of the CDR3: TGCGCCAGCAGCCATCCGGGACAGGGCCCTGAAGCTTTCTTT. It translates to CASSHPGQGPEAFF.